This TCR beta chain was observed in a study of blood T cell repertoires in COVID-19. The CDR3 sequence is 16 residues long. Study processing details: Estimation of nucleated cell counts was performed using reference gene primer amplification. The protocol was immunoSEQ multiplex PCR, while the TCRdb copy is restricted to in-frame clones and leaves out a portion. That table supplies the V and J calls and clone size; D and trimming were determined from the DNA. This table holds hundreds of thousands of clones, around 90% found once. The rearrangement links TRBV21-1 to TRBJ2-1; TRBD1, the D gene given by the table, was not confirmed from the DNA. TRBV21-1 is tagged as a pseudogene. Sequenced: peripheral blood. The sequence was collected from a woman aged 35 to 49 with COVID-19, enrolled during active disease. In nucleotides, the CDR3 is TGTGCCAGCAGCAGAGGGAGGTGGACAGGTTACAATGAGCAGTTCTTC. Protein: CASSRGRWTGYNEQFF.